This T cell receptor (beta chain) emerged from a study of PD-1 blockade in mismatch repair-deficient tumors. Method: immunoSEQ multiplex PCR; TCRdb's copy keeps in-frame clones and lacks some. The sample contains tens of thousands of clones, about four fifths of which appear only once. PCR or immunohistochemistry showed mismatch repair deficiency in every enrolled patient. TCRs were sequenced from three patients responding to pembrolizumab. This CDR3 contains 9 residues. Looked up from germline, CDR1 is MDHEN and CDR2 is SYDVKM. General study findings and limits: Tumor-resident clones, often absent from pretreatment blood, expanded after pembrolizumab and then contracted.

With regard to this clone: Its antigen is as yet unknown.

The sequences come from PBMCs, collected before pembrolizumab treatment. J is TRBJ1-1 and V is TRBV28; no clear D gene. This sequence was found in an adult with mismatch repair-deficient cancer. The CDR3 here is CERNTEAFF. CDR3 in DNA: TGTGAGAGGAACACTGAAGCTTTCTTT.